Following are 31 T cell receptor beta chains from one sample sequenced in a study of blood T cell repertoires in COVID-19. Assay used: immunoSEQ multiplex PCR; TCRdb lists only in-frame clones, some missing. The data contain 35,000 to 50,000 clones, 80% to 90% of them singletons. The sequencing sample was made of peripheral blood. The receptors were gathered from a woman older than 75 with acute or convalescent COVID-19.

The V gene is TRBV10-2, the J gene TRBJ1-1, with 7 bases lining up with TRBD1. CDR3 size: 16 residues. V shed 3 bases, J shed 4 bases, and the junction held 11 bases outside the gene matches. CDR1 is WSHSY, CDR2 SAAADI, per germline. The CDR3 region is CASSERAGYRGTEAFF. CDR3 nucleotides: TGCGCCAGCAGTGAAAGGGCGGGATACAGGGGCACTGAAGCTTTCTTT.

The V and J genes are TRBV3-1 (or the pseudogene TRBV3-2) and TRBJ1-2; D possibly corresponds to TRBD1 (5 bases). Trimming left V 1 base short and J 4 bases short, with 13 bases between. CDR1 LGHDT and CDR2 YNNKEL come from the germline V gene (reference sequence). CDR3 length equals 15 residues. This chain's CDR3 is CASSQASQGLYGYTF. The CDR3 DNA sequence: TGTGCCAGCAGCCAAGCATCCCAGGGCCTCTATGGCTACACCTTC.

The chain has TRBV12-3 or TRBV12-4 and TRBJ2-3; D unresolved. The CDR3 has 12 residues. Trimming took 9 bases from V and 6 from J, leaving 13 bases between them. The CDR3 DNA follows: TGTGCCAGGCCCCCCTCTAGGGATACGCAGTATTTT. Protein product: CARPPSRDTQYF.

The CDR3 loop is CASSEAGEANYGYTF. CDR3 bases: TGTGCCAGCAGTGAGGCAGGGGAAGCTAACTATGGCTACACCTTC. This chain joins TRBV6-1 and TRBJ1-2, with a possible D match to TRBD1 (6 bases). This CDR3 spans 15 amino acids. In germline, CDR1 is MNHNS, CDR2 SASEGT. Trimming took off 3 bases at V and 0 bases at J, with 11 bases between the two ends.

This clone has a single count. The V and J genes are TRBV6-1 and TRBJ1-4, with 8 bases lining up with TRBD1. Germline CDR1 is MNHNS and CDR2 is SASEGT. V dropped 3 bases and J dropped 5; count of bases not matched to a gene: 5. The length of the CDR3 is 15 residues. CDR3 loop: CASSDRGQVNEKLFF. CDR3 bases: TGTGCCAGCAGTGATAGGGGACAGGTCAATGAAAAACTGTTTTTT.

V and J are TRBV7-9 and TRBJ1-1; 8 bases map to TRBD1. Germline assignment: CDR1 SEHNR and CDR2 FQNEAQ (reference sequence). CDR3 length equals 18 residues. Trimming at V came to 5 bases and at J to 4 bases, leaving 18 bases not matched to a gene. CDR3 sequence reads: CASSGGSSGGAISTEAFF. CDR3 nucleotide sequence: TGTGCCAGCAGCGGGGGATCATCAGGGGGCGCGATATCCACTGAAGCTTTCTTT.

This clone has a handful of counts. The chain carries TRBV10-3 and TRBJ1-5; possibly TRBD1 for D (5 bases). Trimming left V 6 bases short and J 5 bases short, with 11 bases between. The CDR3 covers 13 residues. Germline V lookup: CDR1 ENHRY, CDR2 SYGVKD. This chain's CDR3 is CAIRAMTDQPQHF. CDR3 DNA: TGTGCCATCAGGGCTATGACAGATCAGCCCCAGCATTTT.

This rearrangement joins TRBV6-6 to TRBJ1-2; D is undetermined. Between the trimmed V and J ends, which lost 5 bases and 4 bases, there was a span of 11 bases. The CDR3 consists of 13 residues. Germline CDR1 is MNHNY and CDR2 is SVGAGI (reference sequence). In DNA, the CDR3 is TGTGCCAGCAGTCCTCTCCCCGGCTATGGCTACACCTTC. Its translation is CASSPLPGYGYTF.

This clone is medium-sized by share. The chain is built from TRBV11-2 and TRBJ1-2; 9 nucleotides agree with TRBD1. Germline V lookup: CDR1 SGHAT, CDR2 FQNNGV. V shed 5 bases, J shed 3 bases, and the junction held 10 bases outside the gene matches. The CDR3 sequence is 16 residues long. The CDR3 sequence is CASSPRDRVGDYGYTF. CDR3 DNA sequence: TGTGCCAGCAGCCCGCGGGACAGGGTTGGAGACTATGGCTACACCTTC.

As regards this clone: In the same sample, other DNA sequences code for this CDR3. This sequence joins TRBV29-1 and TRBJ1-1, with 7 bases lining up with TRBD1. With V trimmed by 7 bases and J by 5 bases, 1 base remained unmatched. This CDR3 contains 10 residues. The V gene's germline CDR1 is SQVTM and CDR2 ANQGSEA. In DNA, the CDR3 is TGCAGCGGGGGACAGACTGAAGCTTTCTTT. Protein sequence: CSGGQTEAFF.

This chain uses TRBV11-2 with TRBJ2-3; TRBD2 matches 7 bases. Germline values: CDR1 SGHAT, CDR2 FQNNGV. The ends lost 3 bases at V and 0 bases at J; junction bases unmatched: 3. The CDR3 consists of 15 residues. The CDR3 DNA reads as TGTGCCAGCAGCTTGAGCGGGGATAGCACAGATACGCAGTATTTT. Protein sequence: CASSLSGDSTDTQYF.

The V call is TRBV18, the J call TRBJ1-2, with 8 bases that match TRBD1. Germline CDR1 is KGHSH and CDR2 is LQKENI. V lost 6 bases, J lost 2 bases, and 8 bases stayed unmatched. CDR3 length: 15 amino acids. The CDR3 DNA reads as TGTGCCAGCTCCCCCTCTCGGGACAGGAACTATGGCTACACCTTC. Amino acid sequence: CASSPSRDRNYGYTF.

The gene calls are TRBV3-1 (or the pseudogene TRBV3-2) and TRBJ1-2, with 9 bases matching TRBD1. The J segment lost 4 bases and the V segment lost 4 bases, leaving 7 bases of the junction unmatched. CDR1 and CDR2 from the germline V gene are LGHDT and YNNKEL (reference sequence). The CDR3 runs to 15 residues. The CDR3 reads CASSRRTGVGYGYTF. The CDR3 nucleotides read TGTGCCAGCAGCCGGAGGACAGGGGTGGGCTATGGCTACACCTTC.

This chain uses TRBV7-9 with TRBJ1-2; 8 bases align to TRBD1. Unmatched junction bases numbered 10, after V lost 2 bases and J lost 8 bases. This CDR3 has 15 amino acids. Germline assignment: CDR1 SEHNR and CDR2 FQNEAQ (reference sequence). The CDR3 DNA reads as TGTGCCAGCAGCTTACCCGTCCAGGGGGCCGGGGGCTACACCTTC. Protein product: CASSLPVQGAGGYTF.

This chain joins TRBV7-8 and TRBJ2-7; TRBD2 matches 7 bases. The CDR3 is 16 residues long. Germline V CDR1 and CDR2: SGHVS, FQNEAQ. With 3 bases clipped from V and 1 base from J, the junction kept 9 bases outside the gene matches. The CDR3 coding sequence is TGTGCCAGCAGCTTTCGGGCGGGGACTAATTCCTACGAGCAGTACTTC. Translation gives CASSFRAGTNSYEQYF.

The chain carries TRBV9 and TRBJ2-2, with D hard to call. Germline CDR1 and CDR2: SGDLS and YYNGEE. V dropped 5 bases and J dropped 3 bases, with 8 bases sitting between them. The CDR3 has 13 residues. DNA for the CDR3: TGTGCCAGCAGTTTCAGCGACACCGGGGAGCTGTTTTTT. Its translation: CASSFSDTGELFF.

The rearrangement uses TRBV16 and TRBJ2-5, with a weak D call TRBD1 (5 bases). Germline CDR1 KGHSY, CDR2 FQNENV. Trimming shortened V by 5 bases and J by 1 base, and 8 bases separated the two germline ends. This CDR3 has 13 residues. The CDR3 sequence is CASSRQRQETQYF. CDR3 nucleotide sequence: TGTGCCAGCAGCAGACAGCGCCAAGAGACCCAGTACTTC.

This clone has only a few counts. The J gene is TRBJ1-5, the V gene TRBV27, with 7 bases identical to TRBD1. CDR3 length equals 16 residues. CDR1 and CDR2 from the germline V gene are MNHEY and SMNVEV (reference sequence). J lost 8 bases, V lost 5 bases, and 15 bases had no gene match. The CDR3, as DNA: TGTGCCAGCAGTCTCTCGACAGGGCAACCGATCAAGCCCCAGCATTTT. As protein: CASSLSTGQPIKPQHF.

This clone was counted a few times. This chain uses TRBV19 with TRBJ1-1; the match to TRBD1 covers 8 bases. The length of the CDR3 is 14 residues. The V gene's germline CDR1 is LNHDA and CDR2 SQIVND (reference sequence). V trimming: 8 bases; J trimming: 5 bases; junction bases outside the gene matches: 10. The CDR3 here is CASLPGQVRTEAFF. The DNA for the CDR3 is TGTGCCAGTTTACCGGGACAGGTCCGGACTGAAGCTTTCTTT.

This clone was seen once. The chain recombines TRBV20-1 with TRBJ2-1; D unclear. The CDR3 covers 11 residues. Germline-derived CDR1 and CDR2 are DFQATT and SNEGSKA (reference sequence). The V end was cut by 2 bases, the J end by 5 bases, with 4 bases between. CDR3 sequence reads: CSARSDNEQFF. The CDR3, as DNA: TGCAGTGCTAGATCAGACAATGAGCAGTTCTTC.

This chain links TRBV5-1 with TRBJ1-2; D remains unclear. From germline, CDR1 is SGHRS and CDR2 YFSETQ. The V end was cut by 1 base, the J end by 0 bases, with 10 bases between. This CDR3 is 15 amino acids long. This CDR3 reads CASSLFFGANYGYTF. CDR3 bases: TGCGCCAGCAGCTTGTTCTTCGGGGCTAACTATGGCTACACCTTC.

This chain links TRBV10-2 with TRBJ1-2; a weak D match, TRBD1 (6 bases). This CDR3 comprises 17 residues. Germline-derived CDR1 and CDR2 are WSHSY and SAAADI. Trimming took 3 bases from V and 5 from J, leaving 22 bases between them. CDR3 coding DNA: TGCGCCAGCAGTGATCCTCAGTCAAGGGTAGGGGGATATGGCTACACCTTC. Translated: CASSDPQSRVGGYGYTF.

This chain uses TRBV5-5 with TRBJ1-5; the D is unclear. Germline-derived CDR1 and CDR2 are SGHKS and YYEKEE (reference sequence). V lost 4 bases to trimming and J lost 1 base, with 18 bases between them. The CDR3 covers 17 residues. DNA of the CDR3: TGTGCCAGCAGCAGAACAGAAGGTCGTGGGAGCAATCAGCCCCAGCATTTT. Protein sequence: CASSRTEGRGSNQPQHF.

As for this clone: Relative to the germline gene, one junction end is altered; a read error may explain this. The chain couples TRBV7-7 to TRBJ2-2, with D maybe TRBD1 (5 bases). In germline, CDR1 is SSHAT, CDR2 FNYEAQ (reference sequence). CDR3 length: 18 amino acids. The CDR3 loop is CASSFALPGHPNTGELFF. The CDR3 nucleotides are TGTGCTAGCAGCTTTGCCCTCCCTGGACACCCAAACACCGGGGAGCTGTTTTTT.

V and J are TRBV5-1 and TRBJ1-2, with D uncertain. Germline V lookup: CDR1 SGHRS, CDR2 YFSETQ. The ends were cut back, 3 bases at V and 4 bases at J, with 13 bases in the middle. The CDR3 sequence is 14 residues long. CDR3 residues: CASSSAGSPYGYTF. CDR3 nucleotide sequence: TGCGCCAGCAGCTCAGCGGGATCTCCCTATGGCTACACCTTC. The full variable domain, with the rest looked up from reference TRBV5-1 and TRBJ1-2, is KAGVTQTPRYLIKTRGQQVTLSCSPISGHRSVSWYQQTPGQGLQFLFEYFSETQRNKGNFPGRFSGRQFSNSRSEMNVSTLELGDSALYLCASSSAGSPYGYTFGSGTRLTVV.

This chain joins TRBV3-1 (or the pseudogene TRBV3-2) and TRBJ1-2; D gene unclear. Trimming stripped 4 bases from V and 5 bases from J, with 14 bases between. CDR3 length: 14 residues. Germline V CDR1 and CDR2: LGHDT, YNNKEL (reference sequence). CDR3 DNA: TGTGCCAGCAGCCCCCTAGGAGAGGGTTATGGCTACACCTTC. This encodes CASSPLGEGYGYTF.

The chain links TRBV7-9 to TRBJ1-5; 8 bases are a match to TRBD1. Germline-derived CDR1 and CDR2 are SEHNR and FQNEAQ (reference sequence). After removal of 4 bases from V and 5 bases from J, the junction contained 7 bases not matched to a gene. The CDR3 runs 15 residues. CDR3 amino acids: CASSSGQAEYQPQHF. CDR3 DNA sequence: TGTGCCAGCAGCTCGGGACAGGCAGAATATCAGCCCCAGCATTTT.

This clone occurred once. The genes are TRBV7-3 and TRBJ2-5; D ambiguous. This CDR3 region has 13 residues. CDR1 and CDR2 from the germline V gene are SGHTA and FQGTGA. Trimming left V 4 bases short and J 3 bases short, with 9 bases between. The CDR3 sequence: CASSSFSKETQYF. The CDR3 DNA sequence: TGTGCCAGCAGCTCATTCAGTAAAGAGACCCAGTACTTC.

The V gene is TRBV14, the J gene TRBJ2-7; 7 nucleotides line up with TRBD1. The CDR3 consists of 15 residues. Losses at the gene ends were 5 bases for V and 7 bases for J; bases not matched to a gene: 14. Per the germline V gene, CDR1 is SGHDN and CDR2 is FVKESK. CDR3 nucleotide sequence: TGTGCCAGCAGCAAGGCGGAGACAGGGTGGTCTGAGCAGTACTTC. As protein: CASSKAETGWSEQYF. Full variable domain (outside the CDR3, taken from reference TRBV14 and TRBJ2-7): EAGVTQFPSHSVIEKGQTVTLRCDPISGHDNLYWYRRVMGKEIKFLLHFVKESKQDESGMPNNRFLAERTGGTYSTLKVQPAELEDSGVYFCASSKAETGWSEQYFGPGTRLTVT.

The gene calls are TRBV10-3 and TRBJ1-1; no definite D call. Trimming pared 6 bases from V and 6 bases from J, leaving 11 bases between. Germline CDR1 reads ENHRY; CDR2 reads SYGVKD. CDR3 length: 12 amino acids. CDR3 bases: TGTGCCATCAGCCAACTGCGGGCTGAAGCTTTCTTT. Translated, it gives CAISQLRAEAFF.

This sequence joins TRBV2 and TRBJ1-2, with D unclear. The CDR3 length is 13 residues. CDR1 is SNHLY and CDR2 is FYNNEI in the germline V gene. The V and J ends lost 6 bases and 6 bases respectively, with 14 bases between them. The DNA of the CDR3 is TGTGCCAGCAGACCAGGTTTTTCGAATGGCTACACCTTC. As protein: CASRPGFSNGYTF.